One TCR beta chain is described in this entry. The antigen is undetermined. Prior autoimmune disease or systemic immunosuppression barred patients. Baseline was the first blood sampling point, followed by cycle 4 day 1 and cycle 7 day 1. TCRdb's table, derived via immunoSEQ multiplex PCR, lists solely in-frame clones and lacks some. The table has approximately 69,000 clones, 80% to 90% seen once; the top ten hold roughly 0.75%. This CDR3 has 13 residues. These data belong to a study of OX40 agonist ivuxolimab in advanced cancers. Whole-study context: At 82.7% male, the cohort had a mean age of roughly 60 years, ranging from about 20 to 79.

Study-level findings and limits: Low normalized T-cell clonal expansion was also seen in some nonresponders.

The J gene is TRBJ1-5, the V gene TRBV21-1. TRBV21-1 corresponds to a pseudogene. Source: CD4+ or CD8+ T cells sorted from blood, taken in a trial of the OX40 agonist ivuxolimab. The clonotype originates from an adult with an advanced solid tumor such as melanoma, head and neck, liver or kidney cancer. DNA for the CDR3: TGTGCCAGCAAACGGGAGAGCAATCAGCCCCAGCATTTT. The encoded protein is CASKRESNQPQHF.